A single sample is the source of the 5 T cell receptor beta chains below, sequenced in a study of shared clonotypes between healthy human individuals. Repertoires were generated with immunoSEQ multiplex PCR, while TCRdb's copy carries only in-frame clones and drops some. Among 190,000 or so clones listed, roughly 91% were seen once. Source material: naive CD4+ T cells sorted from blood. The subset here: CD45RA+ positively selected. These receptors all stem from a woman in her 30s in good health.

The CDR3 nucleotides are TGTGCCAGTAGACCTCGCGGACTAGCGGGAACCTACAATGAGCAGTTCTTC. Amino acid sequence: CASRPRGLAGTYNEQFF. The rearrangement links TRBV19 to TRBJ2-1; 12 nucleotides agree with TRBD2. The CDR3 totals 17 residues. Germline values: CDR1 LNHDA, CDR2 SQIVND (reference sequence). J gave up 2 bases and V 6 bases, and 8 bases lay outside the gene matches.

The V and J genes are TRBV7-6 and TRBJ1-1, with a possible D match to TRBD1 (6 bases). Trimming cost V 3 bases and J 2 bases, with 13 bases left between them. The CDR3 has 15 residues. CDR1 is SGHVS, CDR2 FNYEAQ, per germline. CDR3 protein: CASSFGTPVNTEAFF. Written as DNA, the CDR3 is TGTGCCAGCAGCTTCGGGACACCCGTCAACACTGAAGCTTTCTTT.

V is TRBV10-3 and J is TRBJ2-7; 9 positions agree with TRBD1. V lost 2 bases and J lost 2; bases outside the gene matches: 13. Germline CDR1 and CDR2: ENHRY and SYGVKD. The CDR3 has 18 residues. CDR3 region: CAISEVTGQGSRPYEQYF. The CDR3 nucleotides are TGTGCCATCAGTGAGGTTACGGGACAGGGCTCCCGCCCCTACGAGCAGTACTTC.

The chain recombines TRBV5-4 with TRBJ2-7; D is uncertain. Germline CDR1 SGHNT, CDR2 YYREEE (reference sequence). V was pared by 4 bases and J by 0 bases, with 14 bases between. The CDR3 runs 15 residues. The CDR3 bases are TGTGCCAGCAGCCCGGATCCTTCAAGCTCCTACGAGCAGTACTTC. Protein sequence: CASSPDPSSSYEQYF.

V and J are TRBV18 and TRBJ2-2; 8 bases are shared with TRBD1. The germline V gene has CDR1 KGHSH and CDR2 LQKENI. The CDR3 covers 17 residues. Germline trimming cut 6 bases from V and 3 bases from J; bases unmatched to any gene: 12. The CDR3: CASSRPGTGMDTGELFF. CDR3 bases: TGTGCCAGCTCGCGCCCTGGGACAGGAATGGACACCGGGGAGCTGTTTTTT.